Shown below are 14 T cell receptor beta chains from a single sample sequenced in a study of CD4+ T cells in melanoma. Libraries were prepared by immunoSEQ multiplex PCR; TCRdb keeps only in-frame clonotypes and omits some of them. The profile shows about 140,000 clones, roughly 91% of them singletons. Receptor source: a human donor with melanoma.

The J gene is TRBJ1-5, the V gene TRBV7-9; no firm D call. Per germline, CDR1 SEHNR and CDR2 FQNEAQ (reference sequence). The CDR3 sequence is 15 residues long. Trimming took off 5 bases at V and 1 base at J, with 12 bases between the two ends. The CDR3: CASSAGDLSNQPQHF. For the CDR3, the DNA is TGTGCCAGCAGCGCCGGGGATCTGAGCAATCAGCCCCAGCATTTT. Together with reference TRBV7-9 and TRBJ1-5, the CDR3 gives the full variable domain: DTGVSQNPRHKITKRGQNVTFRCDPISEHNRLYWYRQTLGQGPEFLTYFQNEAQLEKSRLLSDRFSAERPKGSFSTLEIQRTEQGDSAMYLCASSAGDLSNQPQHFGDGTRLSIL.

This chain links TRBV5-6 with TRBJ1-6, with D maybe TRBD1 (6 bases). Germline V CDR1 and CDR2: SGHDT, YYEEEE. This CDR3 region has 12 residues. V lost 3 bases and J 10 bases, leaving 8 bases between the germline ends. In nucleotides, the CDR3 is TGTGCCAGCAGCTATGGACAGTCACCCCTCCACTTT. This encodes CASSYGQSPLHF.

CDR3 loop: CASSAISGGATDTQYF. The CDR3, as DNA: TGTGCCAGCAGTGCGATCAGCGGGGGGGCCACAGATACGCAGTATTTT. The genes are TRBV6-4 and TRBJ2-3, with 10 bases matching TRBD2. Trimming cost V 4 bases and J 2 bases; bases outside gene matches: 6. Germline V gene sequence: CDR1 MRHNA, CDR2 SNTAGT. The CDR3 has 16 residues.

The CDR3 coding sequence is TGTGCCAGCAGTGAGTGGGTACGTCCCGGGGAGCTGTTTTTT. Residues: CASSEWVRPGELFF. The genes are TRBV6-1 and TRBJ2-2; D call uncertain. V gave up 3 bases and J gave up 6 bases, with 11 bases separating them. Germline V gives CDR1 MNHNS, CDR2 SASEGT. CDR3 length equals 14 residues.

V is TRBV5-1 and J is TRBJ1-1, with D perhaps matching TRBD1 (6 bases). The CDR3 runs to 14 residues. CDR1 is SGHRS and CDR2 is YFSETQ in the germline V gene. Trimming shortened V by 1 base and J by 5 bases, and 12 bases separated the two germline ends. The CDR3 sequence is CASSLTGKATEAFF. DNA for the CDR3: TGCGCCAGCAGCTTGACAGGGAAAGCTACTGAAGCTTTCTTT.

In DNA, the CDR3 is TGTGCCAGCAGCCAAGGAGGAACTAATGAAAAACTGTTTTTT. Translation: CASSQGGTNEKLFF. The chain joins TRBV4-2 to TRBJ1-4; D call uncertain. Trimming cost V 1 base and J 1 base, with 4 bases left between them. The CDR3 is 14 amino acids. Germline V lookup: CDR1 LGHNA, CDR2 YNFKEQ.

This sequence joins TRBV5-5 and TRBJ2-7; weak D call: TRBD1 (6 bases). V was cut by 1 base and J by 5 bases, with 10 bases left in between. CDR3 size: 13 residues. The V gene's germline CDR1 is SGHKS and CDR2 YYEKEE (reference sequence). CDR3 amino acids: CASSLPGADEQYF. The CDR3 nucleotides are TGTGCCAGCAGCTTGCCAGGGGCGGACGAGCAGTACTTC.

Comments on this clone: This same CDR3 is encoded by further DNA sequences in the sample. The CDR3 loop is CASSLGSANTGELFF. Written as DNA, the CDR3 is TGCGCCAGCAGCTTAGGCAGCGCGAACACCGGGGAGCTGTTTTTT. This chain links TRBV5-1 with TRBJ2-2; D unclear. Germline-derived CDR1 and CDR2 are SGHRS and YFSETQ. Trimming removed 2 bases from V and 0 bases from J, with 8 bases in between. This CDR3 has 15 amino acids.

This chain uses TRBV7-6 with TRBJ2-1, with a weak D call TRBD1 (6 bases). The CDR3 runs 15 residues. V was trimmed by 4 bases and J by 2 bases, leaving 12 bases between them. Germline V gene sequence: CDR1 SGHVS, CDR2 FNYEAQ. CDR3 in DNA: TGTGCCAGCAGCTCACTAGGGGGAACCTACAATGAGCAGTTCTTC. Protein product: CASSSLGGTYNEQFF.

J is TRBJ2-1 and V is TRBV7-6; 7 bases match TRBD2. Germline values: CDR1 SGHVS, CDR2 FNYEAQ. The V segment lost 0 bases and the J segment 0 bases; nucleotides outside the gene matches: 2. The CDR3 is 16 amino acids. CDR3 in DNA: TGTGCCAGCAGCTTAGCAGCGGGGAGCTCCTACAATGAGCAGTTCTTC. The encoded protein is CASSLAAGSSYNEQFF.

The chain couples TRBV6-1 to TRBJ1-3, with D hard to call. From germline, CDR1 is MNHNS and CDR2 SASEGT. The V end was cut by 3 bases, the J end by 4 bases, with 13 bases between. This CDR3 spans 15 amino acids. This CDR3 reads CASSDLGKHGNTIYF. CDR3 bases: TGTGCCAGCAGTGACTTAGGGAAACACGGAAACACCATATATTTT.

The DNA for the CDR3 is TGTGCCAGCAGTTACGGCAGACCCATCGGAAACGAGCAGTACTTC. This gives the protein CASSYGRPIGNEQYF. J is TRBJ2-7 and V is TRBV6-5; no clear D gene. CDR1 and CDR2 (germline): MNHEY, SVGAGI. Trimming pared 2 bases from V and 5 bases from J, leaving 16 bases between. The CDR3 is 15 residues long.

The rearrangement joins TRBV4-2 to TRBJ2-6, with D possibly TRBD1 on 6 matching bases. Germline CDR1 reads LGHNA; CDR2 reads YNFKEQ. The CDR3 sequence is 16 residues long. Trimming shortened V by 0 bases and J by 0 bases, and 6 bases separated the two germline ends. The CDR3 sequence: CASSQEGASGANVLTF. The CDR3 nucleotides read TGTGCCAGCAGCCAAGAGGGGGCCTCTGGGGCCAACGTCCTGACTTTC.

This chain connects TRBV7-6 to TRBJ1-6; D gene uncertain. Trimming took off 6 bases at V and 6 bases at J, with 15 bases between the two ends. Germline loops: CDR1 SGHVS, CDR2 FNYEAQ. The CDR3 is made up of 15 amino acids. The CDR3 spells CASRGGITGNSPLHF. CDR3 DNA sequence: TGTGCCAGCAGAGGTGGCATAACGGGTAATTCACCCCTCCACTTT.